The 21 T cell receptor beta chains listed next were all sequenced from one sample in a study of cytomegalovirus exposure and HLA in healthy donors (dated by TCRdb to about 2017). Libraries were prepared through the immunoSEQ multiplex PCR assay. The multiplex PCR relied on a mix of 60 forward primers for TCR Vbeta segments and 13 reverse primers for TCR Jbeta segments. TCRdb holds this immuneACCESS table with in-frame rearrangements only. Some clones are missing; in checked studies, unresolved V genes explain under half, and the rest has no known cause. This sample is represented by about 78,000 clones; approximately 77% of them were singletons. The biggest ten clones account for around 10% of the sample. Material: PBMCs. These receptor sequences come from a woman aged 40 to 49 in good health and CMV-seropositive.

J is TRBJ1-4 and V is TRBV7-9; possible D gene TRBD1, 6 bases. From germline, CDR1 is SEHNR and CDR2 FQNEAQ (reference sequence). CDR3 length: 11 residues. Trimming left V 5 bases short and J 8 bases short, with 6 bases between. The CDR3 region is CASSTGEKLFF. CDR3 coding DNA: TGTGCCAGCAGCACAGGGGAAAAACTGTTTTTT. Variable domain in full (rest from reference TRBV7-9 and TRBJ1-4): DTGVSQNPRHKITKRGQNVTFRCDPISEHNRLYWYRQTLGQGPEFLTYFQNEAQLEKSRLLSDRFSAERPKGSFSTLEIQRTEQGDSAMYLCASSTGEKLFFGSGTQLSVL.

This sequence joins TRBV11-2 and TRBJ2-1; a weak D match, TRBD1 (6 bases). This CDR3 has 15 residues. Germline CDR1 reads SGHAT; CDR2 reads FQNNGV. V dropped 5 bases and J dropped 3 bases, with 14 bases sitting between them. CDR3 amino acids: CASSHRQDSYNEQFF. The CDR3 DNA sequence: TGTGCCAGCAGCCATCGACAGGACAGCTACAATGAGCAGTTCTTC.

The V call is TRBV30, the J call TRBJ2-3; 8 bases are a match to TRBD2. J was trimmed by 3 bases and V by 1 base; bases with no gene match: 12. The CDR3 has 17 amino acids. Germline CDR1 is GTSNPN and CDR2 is SVGIG (reference sequence). The CDR3 coding sequence is TGTGCCTGGAGTGACGAAATAGCGGGGTCAGGGACAGATACGCAGTATTTT. This codes for CAWSDEIAGSGTDTQYF.

The gene calls are TRBV4-1 and TRBJ2-7, with TRBD1 identical over 8 bases. This CDR3 contains 15 residues. Germline CDR1 is MGHRA and CDR2 is YSYEKL. V lost 0 bases, J lost 3 bases, and 4 bases stayed unmatched. The CDR3 DNA reads as TGCGCCAGCAGCCAAGATATCGGACAGGGCTACGAGCAGTACTTC. Its protein product is CASSQDIGQGYEQYF.

The chain is built from TRBV4-3 and TRBJ1-2; D might be TRBD1 (6 bases). CDR1 and CDR2 from the germline V gene are LGHNA and YSLEER. V was trimmed by 5 bases and J by 1 base, leaving 17 bases between them. The CDR3 is 16 residues long. The chain's CDR3 is CASSVTTRTDNYGYTF. The CDR3 bases are TGCGCCAGCAGCGTAACCACACGGACAGATAACTATGGCTACACCTTC.

The chain employs TRBV7-2 and TRBJ2-7; 7 bases fit TRBD2. This CDR3 region has 15 residues. J lost 1 base, V lost 1 base, and 4 bases had no gene match. CDR1 SGHTA and CDR2 FQGNSA come from the germline V gene. The CDR3 sequence: CASSLDHGRSYEQYF. The CDR3 DNA follows: TGTGCCAGCAGCTTAGACCACGGGAGGTCCTACGAGCAGTACTTC.

The rearrangement links TRBV6-1 to TRBJ1-6; TRBD1 is a possible D gene (6 bases). Per germline, CDR1 MNHNS and CDR2 SASEGT. Trimming removed 8 bases at V and 5 bases at J, with 16 bases between. The CDR3 has 15 residues. As DNA, the CDR3 is TGTGCCAGCGTGCGGGGGGCAGGGGATAATTCACCCCTCCACTTT. Translating it yields CASVRGAGDNSPLHF.

There are a few counts of this clone. This rearrangement joins TRBV6-6 to TRBJ1-1; D is uncertain. CDR1 is MNHNY, CDR2 SVGAGI, per germline (reference sequence). The CDR3 is 14 amino acids. V dropped 2 bases and J dropped 1 base, with 8 bases sitting between them. CDR3 region: CASSYEQQNTEAFF. CDR3 nucleotide sequence: TGTGCCAGCAGTTACGAACAGCAGAACACTGAAGCTTTCTTT.

This clone was counted once. This chain links TRBV11-2 with TRBJ2-7; perhaps TRBD2 as D (5 bases). Trimming left V 10 bases short and J 4 bases short, with 17 bases between. Germline CDR1 and CDR2: SGHAT and FQNNGV. The CDR3 is made up of 13 amino acids. CDR3 loop: CATRNLRGYEQYF. CDR3 DNA sequence: TGTGCCACGAGGAACCTTCGGGGTTACGAGCAGTACTTC.

The chain employs TRBV29-1 and TRBJ2-3; D may be TRBD1 (6 bases). This CDR3 has 14 amino acids. V lost 3 bases and J lost 4, with 14 bases in between. Per germline, CDR1 SQVTM and CDR2 ANQGSEA. The CDR3, as DNA: TGCAGCGTTGAGAGACAGGAGGCCGCAGATACGCAGTATTTT. Translated, it gives CSVERQEAADTQYF.

This clone was seen just once. V and J are TRBV27 and TRBJ2-5; D not certain. Germline CDR1 reads MNHEY; CDR2 reads SMNVEV (reference sequence). CDR3 length: 16 amino acids. Trimming cost V 5 bases and J 1 base, with 17 bases left between them. This CDR3 is CASSPSPGSSQETQYF. The CDR3 DNA is TGTGCCAGCAGTCCCTCCCCAGGAAGTTCCCAAGAGACCCAGTACTTC.

The V gene is TRBV2, the J gene TRBJ2-5, with D possibly matching TRBD2 (6 bases). Germline V lookup: CDR1 SNHLY, CDR2 FYNNEI. The length of the CDR3 is 15 residues. V was shortened by 7 bases and J by 0 bases, with 15 bases between the two germline ends. The CDR3 nucleotides are TGTGCCAGCATGAGACTAGTCCGTAACCAAGAGACCCAGTACTTC. Protein sequence: CASMRLVRNQETQYF.

The chain is built from TRBV5-1 and TRBJ1-1; TRBD1 matches 10 bases. CDR1 SGHRS and CDR2 YFSETQ come from the germline V gene. The length of the CDR3 is 15 residues. With 0 bases clipped from V and 1 base from J, the junction kept 0 bases outside the gene matches. CDR3 DNA sequence: TGCGCCAGCAGCTTGGGACAGGGGGCGAACACTGAAGCTTTCTTT. Protein product: CASSLGQGANTEAFF.

The chain has TRBV4-2 and TRBJ2-7, with D uncertain. Trimming removed 3 bases at V and 0 bases at J, with 3 bases between. The CDR3 is made up of 12 amino acids. Looked up from germline, CDR1 is LGHNA and CDR2 is YNFKEQ. In DNA, the CDR3 is TGTGCCAGCAGCCAGAGCTCCTACGAGCAGTACTTC. Translating it yields CASSQSSYEQYF.

V gene TRBV4-2 combines with J gene TRBJ2-7, with 8 bases aligning to TRBD1. CDR1 is LGHNA, CDR2 YNFKEQ, per germline. This CDR3 is built from 17 residues. With V trimmed by 1 base and J by 2 bases, 10 bases remained unmatched. In DNA, the CDR3 is TGTGCCAGCAGCCAAGGGTTGACAGGGGTGGCGACCTACGAGCAGTACTTC. Its translation is CASSQGLTGVATYEQYF.

Only one count was recorded for this clone. The V gene is TRBV2, the J gene TRBJ1-2; unclear D gene. The ends were cut back, 6 bases at V and 8 bases at J, with 16 bases in the middle. The V gene's germline CDR1 is SNHLY and CDR2 FYNNEI. CDR3 length equals 13 residues. The CDR3 protein is CASSVSITGGYTF. In DNA, the CDR3 is TGTGCCAGCAGCGTTAGCATAACGGGGGGCTACACCTTC.

This clone has just one count. J is TRBJ2-2 and V is TRBV29-1; TRBD2 agrees at 15 bases. V shed 4 bases and J 6 bases; nucleotides not matched to a gene: 0. The CDR3 loop spans 14 amino acids. Germline CDR1 is SQVTM and CDR2 is ANQGSEA. This chain's CDR3 is CSVGTSGRAGELFF. The CDR3 nucleotides are TGCAGCGTTGGGACTAGCGGGAGGGCCGGGGAGCTGTTTTTT.

The chain is built from TRBV4-2 and TRBJ2-3, with 7 bases aligning to TRBD1. Germline assignment: CDR1 LGHNA and CDR2 YNFKEQ. The CDR3 covers 14 residues. J lost 3 bases, V lost 8 bases, and 8 bases had no gene match. The chain's CDR3 is CASGSGTVTDTQYF. CDR3 coding DNA: TGTGCCAGCGGGTCTGGGACAGTGACAGATACGCAGTATTTT.

V usage is TRBV4-1 and J usage is TRBJ2-1, with D possibly matching TRBD2 (7 bases). This CDR3 contains 17 residues. Germline V CDR1 and CDR2: MGHRA, YSYEKL. The V and J ends lost 4 bases and 0 bases respectively, with 16 bases between them. The CDR3 region has the DNA TGCGCCAGCAGCCCCGAGGCGGGGGCAAGCTCCTACAATGAGCAGTTCTTC. Translating gives CASSPEAGASSYNEQFF.

The V call is TRBV4-2, the J call TRBJ1-2, with D unclear. Germline CDR1 and CDR2: LGHNA and YNFKEQ. The length of the CDR3 is 12 residues. V was clipped by 0 bases and J by 7 bases, with 6 bases between them. CDR3 bases: TGTGCCAGCAGCCAAGATCTAGTTGGCTACACCTTC. This encodes CASSQDLVGYTF.

The chain has TRBV27 and TRBJ2-3; 8 bases map to TRBD1. Germline V gene data show CDR1 as MNHEY and CDR2 as SMNVEV (reference sequence). Trimming took 4 bases from V and 8 from J; bases not matched to a gene: 11. The CDR3 totals 15 residues. CDR3 in amino acids: CASSYWAGGGGTQYF. CDR3 DNA: TGTGCCAGCAGTTATTGGGCAGGGGGCGGTGGTACGCAGTATTTT.